This TCR beta chain was captured in a study of blood T cells in healthy people across ages. Overall study: About one barcoded beta molecule per two T cells was captured by template switching. Findings of the study overall: Observed TCR beta diversity per million T cells went down as age went up. This fall followed a roughly linear course with age.

The authors ran a second PCR of about 6 to 11 cycles using a sample-barcoded 5' primer and a J-beta primer mix. Every sample produced at least 2.5 million CDR3-containing paired-end reads. TCRdb fed the 5' RACE reads into MiXCR, producing one record per CDR3 protein. The table shows some 1,000,000 distinct CDR3 sequences, with 20% to 25% occurring only once. Germline values: CDR1 SQVTM, CDR2 ANQGSEA. The CDR3 runs to 14 residues. Comments on this clonotype: Its antigen is unknown.

These data are also associated with another study on T cells of mothers and their children. As that report states: In both related and unrelated pairs, TCR recombination output is shaped similarly by thymic selection.

The receptor was isolated from a girl aged 2 to 10 in good health. Sequenced sample: blood. The gene calls are TRBV29-1 and TRBJ2-5, with no clear D. With the DNA end fitting TRBJ2-1 better, the J assignment may be wrong. The CDR3 coding sequence is TGCAGCATCAAAGGAACAGCAAACAACAATGAGCAGTTCTTC. As protein: CSIKGTANNNEQFF.